This entry lists 3 T cell receptor beta chains sequenced from one sample in a study of blood T cell repertoires in COVID-19. This table comes from immunoSEQ multiplex PCR, and its TCRdb copy is limited to in-frame clones, with some not included. Here the sample spans approximately 58,000 clones, 90% being singletons. The sequenced material came from peripheral blood. These receptors were obtained from a human donor in a cohort sampled during active COVID-19.

The chain couples TRBV28 to TRBJ1-2; TRBD1 is a possible D gene (5 bases). The CDR3 extends over 12 amino acids. Germline-derived CDR1 and CDR2 are MDHEN and SYDVKM. DNA for the CDR3: TGTGCTCTCCAGGACAAGGGAACTGGCTACACCTTC. Protein sequence: CALQDKGTGYTF.

The CDR3 DNA follows: TGTGCCAGCCTACCCCTTAGAACTGACTACTCTGGAAACACCATATATTTT. Translated: CASLPLRTDYSGNTIYF. V usage is TRBV2 and J usage is TRBJ1-3; D is ambiguous. Germline V gene lookup returns CDR1 SNHLY and CDR2 FYNNEI. This CDR3 comprises 17 residues. Trimming left V 8 bases short and J 0 bases short, with 20 bases between.

The V call is TRBV5-8, the J call TRBJ1-4; weak D call: TRBD1 (6 bases). The CDR3 spans 14 residues. Trimming shortened V by 3 bases and J by 9 bases, and 15 bases separated the two germline ends. Germline CDR1 SGHTS, CDR2 YDEGEE. The CDR3 reads CASSSRDTIKKLFF. The CDR3 nucleotides read TGTGCCAGCAGCTCCAGGGACACCATTAAAAAACTGTTTTTT.